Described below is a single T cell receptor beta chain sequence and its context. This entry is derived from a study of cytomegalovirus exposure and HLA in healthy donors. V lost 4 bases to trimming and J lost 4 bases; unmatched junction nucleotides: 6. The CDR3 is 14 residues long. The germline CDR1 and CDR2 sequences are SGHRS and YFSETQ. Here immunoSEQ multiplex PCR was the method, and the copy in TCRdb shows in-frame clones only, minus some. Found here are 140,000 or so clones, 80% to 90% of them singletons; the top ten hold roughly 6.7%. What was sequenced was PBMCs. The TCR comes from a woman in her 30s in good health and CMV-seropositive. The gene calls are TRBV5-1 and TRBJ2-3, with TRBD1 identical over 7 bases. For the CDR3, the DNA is TGCGCCAGCAGCCTCGCGCAGGGGGCAGATACGCAGTATTTT. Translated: CASSLAQGADTQYF.